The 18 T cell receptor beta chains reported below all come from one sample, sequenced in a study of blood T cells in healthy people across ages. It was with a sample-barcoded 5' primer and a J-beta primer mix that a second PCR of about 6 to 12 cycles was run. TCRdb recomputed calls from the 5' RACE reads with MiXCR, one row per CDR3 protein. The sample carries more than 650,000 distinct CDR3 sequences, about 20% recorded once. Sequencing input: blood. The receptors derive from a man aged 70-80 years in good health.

The CDR3 bases are TGTGCCAGCAGCTTAGAGACTAGCGGGCAGACCCAGTACTTC. Translation: CASSLETSGQTQYF. V gene TRBV7-6 combines with J gene TRBJ2-5, with 10 nucleotides matching TRBD2. Unmatched junction bases numbered 2, after V lost 1 base and J lost 6 bases. Germline V gives CDR1 SGHVS, CDR2 FNYEAQ. The CDR3 is 14 residues long.

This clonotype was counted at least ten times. CDR3 DNA sequence: TGTGCCAGCAGCTTTTCTAGCGGGGGGGCCTATGAGCAGTTCTTC. Translated, it gives CASSFSSGGAYEQFF. The rearrangement links TRBV7-2 to TRBJ2-1; 12 bases align to TRBD2. The J segment lost 8 bases and the V segment lost 3 bases, leaving 5 bases of the junction unmatched. Germline CDR1 reads SGHTA; CDR2 reads FQGNSA. The CDR3 contains 15 residues.

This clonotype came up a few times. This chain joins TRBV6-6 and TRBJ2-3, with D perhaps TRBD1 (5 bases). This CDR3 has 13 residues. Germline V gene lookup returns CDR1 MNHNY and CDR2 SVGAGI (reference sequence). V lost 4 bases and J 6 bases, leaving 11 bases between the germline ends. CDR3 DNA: TGTGCCAGCAGTTGGCAGGGAAGGGATACGCAGTATTTT. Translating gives CASSWQGRDTQYF.

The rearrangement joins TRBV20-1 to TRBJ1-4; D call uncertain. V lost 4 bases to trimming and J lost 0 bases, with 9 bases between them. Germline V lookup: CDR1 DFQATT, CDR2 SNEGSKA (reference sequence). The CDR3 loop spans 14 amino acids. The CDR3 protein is CSATGPSTNEKLFF. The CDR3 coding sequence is TGCAGTGCTACCGGACCGTCAACTAATGAAAAACTGTTTTTT.

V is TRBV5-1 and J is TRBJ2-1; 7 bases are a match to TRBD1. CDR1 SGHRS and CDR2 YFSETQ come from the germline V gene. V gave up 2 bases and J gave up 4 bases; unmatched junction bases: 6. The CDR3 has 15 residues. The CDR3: CASSFRDSGYNEQFF. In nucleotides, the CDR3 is TGCGCCAGCAGCTTTCGGGACAGTGGGTACAATGAGCAGTTCTTC.

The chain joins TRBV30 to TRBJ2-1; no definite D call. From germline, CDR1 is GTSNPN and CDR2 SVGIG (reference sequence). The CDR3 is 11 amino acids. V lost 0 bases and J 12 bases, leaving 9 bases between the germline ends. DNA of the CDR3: TGTGCCTGGAGTGTGGTAATTGGGCAGTTCTTC. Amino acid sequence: CAWSVVIGQFF.

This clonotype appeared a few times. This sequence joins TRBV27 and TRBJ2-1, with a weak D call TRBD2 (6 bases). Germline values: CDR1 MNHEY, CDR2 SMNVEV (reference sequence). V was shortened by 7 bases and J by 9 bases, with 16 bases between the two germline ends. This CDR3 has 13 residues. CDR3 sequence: CASTTGAVGEQFF. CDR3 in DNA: TGTGCCAGCACAACGGGAGCAGTGGGTGAGCAGTTCTTC.

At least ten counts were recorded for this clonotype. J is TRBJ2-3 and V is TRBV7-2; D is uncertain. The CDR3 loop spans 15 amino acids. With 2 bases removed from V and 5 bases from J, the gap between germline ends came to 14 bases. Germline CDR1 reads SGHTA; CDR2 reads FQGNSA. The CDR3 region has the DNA TGTGCCAGCAGCTTAAGTATTGGGAAGGGAGATACGCAGTATTTT. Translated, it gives CASSLSIGKGDTQYF.

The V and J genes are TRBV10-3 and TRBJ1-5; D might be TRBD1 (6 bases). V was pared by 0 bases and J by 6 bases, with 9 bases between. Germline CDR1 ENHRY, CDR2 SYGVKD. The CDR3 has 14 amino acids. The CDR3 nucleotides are TGTGCCATCAGTGAGTCGGACAGAACTCAGCCCCAGCATTTT. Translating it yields CAISESDRTQPQHF.

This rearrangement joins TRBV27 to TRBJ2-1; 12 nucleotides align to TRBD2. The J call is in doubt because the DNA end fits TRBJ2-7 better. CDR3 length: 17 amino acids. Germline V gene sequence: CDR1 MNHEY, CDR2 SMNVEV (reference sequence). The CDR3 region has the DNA TGTGCCAGCAGTGCACTAGCGGGAGGCGACCCCTCCTACGAGCAGTACGTC. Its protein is CASSALAGGDPSYEQYV.

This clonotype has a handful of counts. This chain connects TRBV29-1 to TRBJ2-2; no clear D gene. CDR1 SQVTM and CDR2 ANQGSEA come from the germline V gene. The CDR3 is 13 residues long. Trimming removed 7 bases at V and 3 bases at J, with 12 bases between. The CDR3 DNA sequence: TGCAGCGGGAACAGAGATGACACCGGGGAGCTGTTTTTT. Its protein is CSGNRDDTGELFF.

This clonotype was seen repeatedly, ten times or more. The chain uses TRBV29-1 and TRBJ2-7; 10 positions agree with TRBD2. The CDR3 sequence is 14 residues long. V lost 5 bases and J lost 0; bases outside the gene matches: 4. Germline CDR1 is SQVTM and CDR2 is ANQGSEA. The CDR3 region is CSVILAGVSYEQYF. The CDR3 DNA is TGCAGCGTTATCCTAGCGGGGGTCTCCTACGAGCAGTACTTC.

CDR3 coding DNA: TGCAGCGTTGAAGATCCCTGGGTCCGTCCCGGGGCCAACGTCCTGACTTTC. The encoded protein is CSVEDPWVRPGANVLTF. This chain links TRBV29-1 with TRBJ2-6; D not resolved. The CDR3 sequence is 17 residues long. CDR1 is SQVTM, CDR2 ANQGSEA, per germline. The V and J ends lost 0 bases and 4 bases respectively, with 16 bases between them.

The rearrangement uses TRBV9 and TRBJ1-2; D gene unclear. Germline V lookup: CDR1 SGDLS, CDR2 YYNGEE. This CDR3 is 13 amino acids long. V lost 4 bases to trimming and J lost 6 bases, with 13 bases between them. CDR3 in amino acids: CASSQVGGNGYTF. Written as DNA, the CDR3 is TGTGCCAGCAGCCAGGTTGGCGGAAATGGCTACACCTTC. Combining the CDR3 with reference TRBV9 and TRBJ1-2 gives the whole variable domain DSGVTQTPKHLITATGQRVTLRCSPRSGDLSVYWYQQSLDQGLQFLIQYYNGEERAKGNILERFSAQQFPDLHSELNLSSLELGDSALYFCASSQVGGNGYTFGSGTRLTVV.

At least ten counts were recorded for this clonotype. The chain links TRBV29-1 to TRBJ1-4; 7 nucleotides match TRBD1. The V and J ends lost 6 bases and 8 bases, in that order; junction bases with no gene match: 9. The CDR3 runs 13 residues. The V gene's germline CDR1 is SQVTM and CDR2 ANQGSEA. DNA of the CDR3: TGCAGCGTCATTAGACAGGGTTACGAAAAACTGTTTTTT. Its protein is CSVIRQGYEKLFF.

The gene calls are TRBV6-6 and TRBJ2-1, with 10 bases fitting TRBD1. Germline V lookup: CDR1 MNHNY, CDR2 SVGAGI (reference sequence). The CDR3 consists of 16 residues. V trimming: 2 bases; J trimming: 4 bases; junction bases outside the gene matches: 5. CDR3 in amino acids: CASSYRDRGLYNEQFF. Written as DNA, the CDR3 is TGTGCCAGCAGTTACAGAGACAGGGGGCTTTACAATGAGCAGTTCTTC.

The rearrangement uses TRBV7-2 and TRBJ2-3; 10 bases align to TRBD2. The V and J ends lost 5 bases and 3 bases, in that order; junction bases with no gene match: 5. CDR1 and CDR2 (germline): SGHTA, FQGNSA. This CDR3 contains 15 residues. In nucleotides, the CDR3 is TGTGCCAGCAGCCCTAGCGGGAGTAGGACAGATACGCAGTATTTT. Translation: CASSPSGSRTDTQYF.

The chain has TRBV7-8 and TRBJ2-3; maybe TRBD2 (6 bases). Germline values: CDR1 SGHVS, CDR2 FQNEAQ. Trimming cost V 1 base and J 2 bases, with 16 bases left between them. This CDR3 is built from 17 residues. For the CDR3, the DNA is TGTGCCAGCAGCTTAGTGGGTGGGAGGCAGGTCACAGATACGCAGTATTTT. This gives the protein CASSLVGGRQVTDTQYF.